This T cell receptor beta chain was recorded in a study of cytomegalovirus exposure and HLA in healthy donors. Concerning this clone itself: No antigen is known for it.

Primers for the PCR totalled 60 Vbeta and 13 Jbeta. Profiled with immunoSEQ multiplex PCR; TCRdb holds only in-frame clones, not every one. Here the sample spans tens of thousands of clones, around three quarters being singletons. Study-level points and caveats: Most TCR sequences were rare, but some public TCRs occurred in many donors. Analysis was carried out at a later point, and it linked a missense DCLRE1C variant to TCR beta V- and J-gene trimming.

What was sequenced was PBMCs. The source of this sequence is a man aged 30 to 39 in good health and CMV-seronegative.

The CDR3 protein is CASSLRERNEQFF. DNA of the CDR3: TGTGCCAGCAGCCTCCGGGAACGGAATGAGCAGTTCTTC. The genes are TRBV5-4 and TRBJ2-1; TRBD2 is a possible D gene (5 bases). The CDR3 consists of 13 residues. Germline CDR1 SGHNT, CDR2 YYREEE (reference sequence). V was clipped by 4 bases and J by 7 bases, with 12 bases between them.